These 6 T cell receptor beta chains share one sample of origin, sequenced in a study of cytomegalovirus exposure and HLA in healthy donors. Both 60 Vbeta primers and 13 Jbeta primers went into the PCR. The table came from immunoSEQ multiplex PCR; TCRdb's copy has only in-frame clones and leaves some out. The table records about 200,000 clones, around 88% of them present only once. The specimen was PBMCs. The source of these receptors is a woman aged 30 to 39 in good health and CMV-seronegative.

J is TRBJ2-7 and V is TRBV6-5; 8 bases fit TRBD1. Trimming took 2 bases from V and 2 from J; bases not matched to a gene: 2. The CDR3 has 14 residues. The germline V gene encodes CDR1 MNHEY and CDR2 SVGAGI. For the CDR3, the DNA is TGTGCCAGCAGTTACCAGGGACAGGCCTACGAGCAGTACTTC. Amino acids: CASSYQGQAYEQYF.

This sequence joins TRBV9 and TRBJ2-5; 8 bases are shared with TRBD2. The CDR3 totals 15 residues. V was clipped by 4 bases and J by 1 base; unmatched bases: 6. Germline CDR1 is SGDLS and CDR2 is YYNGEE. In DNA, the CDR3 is TGTGCCAGCAGCACCCTAGCGGGCAGCCAAGAGACCCAGTACTTC. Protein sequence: CASSTLAGSQETQYF.

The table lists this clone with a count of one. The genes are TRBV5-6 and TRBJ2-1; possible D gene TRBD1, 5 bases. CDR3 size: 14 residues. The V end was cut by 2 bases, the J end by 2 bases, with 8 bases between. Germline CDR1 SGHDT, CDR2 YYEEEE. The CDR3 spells CASSLGATYNEQFF. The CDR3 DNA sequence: TGTGCCAGCAGCTTAGGGGCTACCTACAATGAGCAGTTCTTC.

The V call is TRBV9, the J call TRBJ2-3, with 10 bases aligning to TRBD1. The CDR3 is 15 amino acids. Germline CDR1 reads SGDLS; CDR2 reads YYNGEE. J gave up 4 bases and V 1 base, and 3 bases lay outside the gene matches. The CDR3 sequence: CASSVMDRGADTQYF. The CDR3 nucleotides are TGTGCCAGCAGCGTAATGGACAGGGGGGCAGATACGCAGTATTTT.

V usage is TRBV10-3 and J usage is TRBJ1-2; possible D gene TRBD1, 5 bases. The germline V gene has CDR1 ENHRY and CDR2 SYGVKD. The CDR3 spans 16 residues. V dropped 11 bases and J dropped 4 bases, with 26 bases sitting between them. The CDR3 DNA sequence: TGTGCCCATCAAAGTCTACGGTACAGGATTCTCTATGGCTACACCTTC. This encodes CAHQSLRYRILYGYTF.

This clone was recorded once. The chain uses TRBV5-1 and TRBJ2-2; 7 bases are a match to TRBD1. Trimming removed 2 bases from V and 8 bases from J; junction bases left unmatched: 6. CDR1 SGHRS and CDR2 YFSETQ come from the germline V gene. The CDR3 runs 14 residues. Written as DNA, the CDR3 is TGCGCCAGCAGCTTTGAACAGGGGACGGGGGAGCTGTTTTTT. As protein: CASSFEQGTGELFF.